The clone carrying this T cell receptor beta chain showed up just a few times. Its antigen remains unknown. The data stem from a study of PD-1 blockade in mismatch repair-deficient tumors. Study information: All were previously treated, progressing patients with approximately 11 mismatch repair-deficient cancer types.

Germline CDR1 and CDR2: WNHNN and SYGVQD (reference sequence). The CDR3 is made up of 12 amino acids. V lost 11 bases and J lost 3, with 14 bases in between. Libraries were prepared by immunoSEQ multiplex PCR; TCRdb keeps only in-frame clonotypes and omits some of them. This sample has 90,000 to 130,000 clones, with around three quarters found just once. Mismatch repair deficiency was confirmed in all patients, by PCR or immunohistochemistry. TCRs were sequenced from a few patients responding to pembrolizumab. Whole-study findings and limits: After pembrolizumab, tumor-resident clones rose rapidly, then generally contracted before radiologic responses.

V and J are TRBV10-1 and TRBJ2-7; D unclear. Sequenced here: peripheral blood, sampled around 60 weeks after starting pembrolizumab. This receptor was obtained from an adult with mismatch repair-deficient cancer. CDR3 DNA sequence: TGCGCCCGACGATGGCTCCGCTACGAGCAGTACTTC. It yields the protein CARRWLRYEQYF.